A single sample gave rise to the 2 T cell receptor beta chains below, sequenced in a study of blood T cells in healthy people across ages. A second 7 to 11 cycle PCR used barcoded and J-beta primers. TCRdb reanalysed the 5' RACE reads using MiXCR and keeps one entry per CDR3 protein. The sample records about 970,000 distinct CDR3 sequences, roughly 51% being singletons. Sequencing used blood. The origin of the receptors is a woman in her fifties or sixties in good health.

This clonotype was found once. This sequence joins TRBV6-1 and TRBJ2-7, with 8 bases fitting TRBD1. After removal of 3 bases from V and 2 bases from J, the junction contained 3 bases not matched to a gene. The CDR3 spans 14 residues. Germline CDR1 reads MNHNS; CDR2 reads SASEGT. The CDR3 is CASSDWTGTYEQYF. The CDR3, as DNA: TGTGCCAGCAGTGATTGGACAGGGACCTACGAGCAGTACTTC.

The V call is TRBV28, the J call TRBJ2-7; TRBD2 matches 8 bases. The germline V gene encodes CDR1 MDHEN and CDR2 SYDVKM. The V and J ends lost 6 bases and 7 bases, in that order; junction bases with no gene match: 11. The CDR3 loop spans 14 amino acids. DNA for the CDR3: TGTGCCAGCAGACCCCCGGGACTAGACAATGAGCAGTACTTC. This codes for CASRPPGLDNEQYF. Looking up the rest from reference TRBV28 and TRBJ2-7 gives the full variable domain: DVKVTQSSRYLVKRTGEKVFLECVQDMDHENMFWYRQDPGLGLRLIYFSYDVKMKEKGDIPEGYSVSREKKERFSLILESASTNQTSMYLCASRPPGLDNEQYFGPGTRLTVT.